One T cell receptor (beta chain) is described in this entry. This specimen belongs to a study of blood T cell repertoires in COVID-19. Background on the study: Samples came from the United States, Italy and Spain, spanning acute and convalescent COVID-19. T cells, B-cell-depleted T cells, or PBMCs supplied cDNA or gDNA.

In the original analysis: It was from reference gene primer amplification that nucleated cell counts were estimated. Sequencing used immunoSEQ multiplex PCR; TCRdb keeps in-frame clones, though not all of them. The V and J calls and the clone size are those of that table, but D and trimming were determined from the DNA. The sample contains some 39,000 clones, 65% to 80% of which appear only once. Germline V gene sequence: CDR1 SGHKS, CDR2 YYEKEE (reference sequence). This CDR3 comprises 16 residues. V was cut by 0 bases and J by 5 bases, with 17 bases left in between. Input material: peripheral blood. The genes are TRBV5-5 and TRBJ2-5; D is perhaps TRBD1 (5 bases). This receptor was identified in a man older than 75 with acute or convalescent COVID-19. CDR3 coding DNA: TGTGCCAGCAGCTTGGCCATCAGGCCGCCAGGGGAGACCCAGTACTTC. Residues: CASSLAIRPPGETQYF.